The text below deals with one TCR beta chain. Antigen specificity is unknown. This sample was taken from a study of T cell responses to AZD1222 COVID-19 vaccine. Notes on the study in general: Repertoire samples came only from after the peak T cell response. Donors in the cohort were predominantly white British and more often female, and clonal diversity was possibly underestimated. Compared with day 0, the breadth and depth of the Spike-specific TCR repertoire rose significantly after two doses of AZD1222.

Generated by immunoSEQ multiplex PCR, the TCRdb table keeps only in-frame clones and is missing some. Seen here are 180,000 or so clones, around 90% observed once, and the top ten hold approximately 1.2%. The V and J ends lost 4 bases and 2 bases, in that order; junction bases with no gene match: 7. Germline lookup yields CDR1 SGHRS and CDR2 YFSETQ. This CDR3 has 16 amino acids. The rearrangement links TRBV5-1 to TRBJ2-1; 9 bases map to TRBD1. The clonotype was recovered from an adult who received the AZD1222 COVID-19 vaccine. The sequenced sample was peripheral blood, obtained 28 days after the second AZD1222 dose. The CDR3 spells CASSLNRDRAYNEQFF. Here the CDR3 DNA reads TGCGCCAGCAGCCTCAACCGGGACAGGGCCTACAATGAGCAGTTCTTC.